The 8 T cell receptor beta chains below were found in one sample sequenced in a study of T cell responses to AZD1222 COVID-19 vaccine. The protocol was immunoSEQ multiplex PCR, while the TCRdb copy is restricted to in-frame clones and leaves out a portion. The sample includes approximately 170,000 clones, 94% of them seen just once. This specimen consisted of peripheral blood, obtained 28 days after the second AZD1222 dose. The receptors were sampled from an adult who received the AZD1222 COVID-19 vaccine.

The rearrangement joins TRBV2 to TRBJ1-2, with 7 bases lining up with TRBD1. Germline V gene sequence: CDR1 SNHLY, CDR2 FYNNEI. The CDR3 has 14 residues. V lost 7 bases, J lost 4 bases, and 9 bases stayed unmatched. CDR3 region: CASTGQVSLYGYTF. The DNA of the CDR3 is TGTGCCAGCACCGGACAGGTTTCGCTCTATGGCTACACCTTC.

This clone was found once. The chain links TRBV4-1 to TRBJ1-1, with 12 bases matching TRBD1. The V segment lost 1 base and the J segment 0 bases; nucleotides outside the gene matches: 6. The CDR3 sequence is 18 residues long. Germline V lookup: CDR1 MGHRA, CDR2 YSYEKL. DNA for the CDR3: TGCGCCAGCAGCCAAGGTCCGGGACAGGGGGCTTTGAACACTGAAGCTTTCTTT. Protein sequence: CASSQGPGQGALNTEAFF.

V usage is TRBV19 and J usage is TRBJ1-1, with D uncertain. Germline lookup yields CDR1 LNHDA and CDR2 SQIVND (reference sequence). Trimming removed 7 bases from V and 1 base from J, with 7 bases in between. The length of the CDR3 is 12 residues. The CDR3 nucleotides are TGTGCCAGTACCATTGGGAACACTGAAGCTTTCTTT. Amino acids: CASTIGNTEAFF.

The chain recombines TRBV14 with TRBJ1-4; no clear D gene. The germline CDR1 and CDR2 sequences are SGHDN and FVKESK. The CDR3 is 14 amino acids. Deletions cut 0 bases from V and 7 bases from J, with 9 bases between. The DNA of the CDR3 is TGTGCCAGCAGCCAAGATGGCCGGCCTGAAAAACTGTTTTTT. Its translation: CASSQDGRPEKLFF.

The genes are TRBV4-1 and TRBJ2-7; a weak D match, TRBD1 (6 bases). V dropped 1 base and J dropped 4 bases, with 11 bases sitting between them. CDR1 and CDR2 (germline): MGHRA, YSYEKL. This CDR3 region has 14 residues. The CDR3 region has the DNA TGCGCCAGCAGCCAAGGGACAGTTTTTTACGAGCAGTACTTC. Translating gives CASSQGTVFYEQYF.

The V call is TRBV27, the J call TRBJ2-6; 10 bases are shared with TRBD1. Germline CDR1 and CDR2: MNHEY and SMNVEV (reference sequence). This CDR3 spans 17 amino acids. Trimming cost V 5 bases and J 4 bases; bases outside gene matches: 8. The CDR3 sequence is CASSPGTGVTGANVLTF. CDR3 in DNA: TGTGCCAGCAGTCCGGGGACAGGGGTCACGGGGGCCAACGTCCTGACTTTC.

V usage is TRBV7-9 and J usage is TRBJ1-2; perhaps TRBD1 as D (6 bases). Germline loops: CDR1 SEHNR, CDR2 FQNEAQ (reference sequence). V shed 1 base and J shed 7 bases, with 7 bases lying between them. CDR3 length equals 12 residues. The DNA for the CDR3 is TGTGCCAGCAGCTTAGGAGGGGGTGGCTACACCTTC. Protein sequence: CASSLGGGGYTF.

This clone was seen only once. CDR3 sequence reads: CASSYVTGSTEAFF. The CDR3 nucleotides are TGTGCCAGCAGTTACGTTACAGGGTCCACTGAAGCTTTCTTT. The chain couples TRBV28 to TRBJ1-1, with TRBD1 as a possible D gene (6 bases). This CDR3 comprises 14 residues. Per the germline V gene, CDR1 is MDHEN and CDR2 is SYDVKM. Trimming shortened V by 4 bases and J by 4 bases, and 13 bases separated the two germline ends.